The sample holds one count of the clone carrying this T cell receptor (beta chain). The antigen is undetermined. The V and J ends lost 2 bases and 3 bases, in that order; junction bases with no gene match: 2. This CDR3 region has 16 residues. Germline-derived CDR1 and CDR2 are LGHDT and YNNKEL (reference sequence). The sample belongs to a study of T cell responses to AZD1222 COVID-19 vaccine. The study, taken as a whole, reports: Repertoires were obtained solely post-peak T cell response. The donor group comprised mostly white British people and more females; the analysis possibly underestimated clonal diversity.

TCRdb's table, derived via immunoSEQ multiplex PCR, lists solely in-frame clones and lacks some. The sample shows 150,000 to 160,000 clones, 86% of them seen only once. The V call is TRBV3-1 (or the pseudogene TRBV3-2), the J call TRBJ2-1; 12 bases fit TRBD2. The sequences come from peripheral blood, collected on day 0 of MenACWY control vaccination. This TCR came from an adult in good health. CDR3 sequence: CASSQTGLAGYNEQFF. Written as DNA, the CDR3 is TGTGCCAGCAGCCAAACGGGACTAGCGGGCTACAATGAGCAGTTCTTC.